This passage covers 5 T cell receptor beta chains from one sample sequenced in a study of blood T cell repertoires in COVID-19. Profiled with immunoSEQ multiplex PCR; TCRdb holds only in-frame clones, not every one. Of roughly 200,000 clones in the sample, approximately 85% were seen once. What was sequenced was peripheral blood. Every receptor here comes from a man in his sixties with acute or convalescent COVID-19.

V usage is TRBV5-1 and J usage is TRBJ1-1; the match to TRBD1 covers 8 bases. CDR3 size: 14 residues. The ends lost 7 bases at V and 3 bases at J; junction bases unmatched: 8. Per the germline V gene, CDR1 is SGHRS and CDR2 is YFSETQ. CDR3 sequence: CASARQGLDTEAFF. CDR3 DNA: TGCGCCAGCGCTAGACAGGGGCTGGACACTGAAGCTTTCTTT.

V is TRBV29-1 and J is TRBJ2-1, with 11 bases matching TRBD1. V was clipped by 3 bases and J by 4 bases; unmatched bases: 8. The CDR3 extends over 16 amino acids. The germline V gene has CDR1 SQVTM and CDR2 ANQGSEA. CDR3 amino acids: CSVEVGTGGTYNEQFF. CDR3 sequence (DNA): TGCAGCGTTGAGGTAGGGACAGGGGGGACTTACAATGAGCAGTTCTTC.

The chain uses TRBV19 and TRBJ2-1; D is undetermined. V was clipped by 7 bases and J by 3 bases, with 4 bases between them. The CDR3 contains 11 residues. CDR1 is LNHDA, CDR2 SQIVND, per germline (reference sequence). This CDR3 reads CASTLYNEQFF. In DNA, the CDR3 is TGTGCCAGTACTCTCTACAATGAGCAGTTCTTC.

This rearrangement joins TRBV2 to TRBJ2-1; D is possibly TRBD2 (6 bases). V was shortened by 10 bases and J by 2 bases, with 15 bases between the two germline ends. Germline V gene lookup returns CDR1 SNHLY and CDR2 FYNNEI. The CDR3 sequence is 14 residues long. The CDR3 here is CAIPGPGAYNEQFF. The CDR3 coding sequence is TGTGCCATCCCAGGCCCGGGAGCCTACAATGAGCAGTTCTTC.

Details on this clone: The same CDR3 arises from other DNA sequences in this sample as well. The chain is built from TRBV5-1 and TRBJ1-1, with TRBD1 identical over 9 bases. V shed 4 bases and J 2 bases; nucleotides not matched to a gene: 3. The CDR3 length is 14 residues. Germline CDR1 reads SGHRS; CDR2 reads YFSETQ. CDR3 sequence reads: CASSAQGANTEAFF. CDR3 DNA sequence: TGCGCCAGCAGCGCACAGGGGGCCAACACTGAAGCTTTCTTT. Full variable domain (rest looked up from reference TRBV5-1 and TRBJ1-1): KAGVTQTPRYLIKTRGQQVTLSCSPISGHRSVSWYQQTPGQGLQFLFEYFSETQRNKGNFPGRFSGRQFSNSRSEMNVSTLELGDSALYLCASSAQGANTEAFFGQGTRLTVV.